This T cell receptor (beta chain) was obtained from a study of blood T cell repertoires in COVID-19. Trimming shortened V by 10 bases and J by 6 bases, and 26 bases separated the two germline ends. This CDR3 is 16 amino acids long. Germline assignment: CDR1 SGDLS and CDR2 YYNGEE. Cohort placement rested on clinical history that participants reported themselves. Here immunoSEQ multiplex PCR was the method, and the copy in TCRdb shows in-frame clones only, minus some. The sample includes about 320,000 clones, around nine tenths of them seen just once. This clone was detected a few times. In the same sample, other DNA sequences code for this CDR3.

The genes are TRBV9 and TRBJ2-1, with D tentatively TRBD2 (7 bases). Sequences were obtained from PBMCs or T cells enriched from blood (not recorded which). The receptor's source is a woman aged 25 to 39 who had recovered from COVID-19. For the CDR3, the DNA is TGTGCCCGCCGCGTAGGGGGTCGCGGGGGAGGCAATGAGCAGTTCTTC. It is translated as CARRVGGRGGGNEQFF.